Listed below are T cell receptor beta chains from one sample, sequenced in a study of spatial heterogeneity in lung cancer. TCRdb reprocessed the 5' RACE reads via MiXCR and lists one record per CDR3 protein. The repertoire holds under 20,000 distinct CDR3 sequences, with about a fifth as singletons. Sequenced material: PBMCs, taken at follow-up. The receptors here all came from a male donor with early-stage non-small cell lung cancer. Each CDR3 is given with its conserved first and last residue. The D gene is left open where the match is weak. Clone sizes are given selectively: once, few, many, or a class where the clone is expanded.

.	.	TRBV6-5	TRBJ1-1	TGTGCCAGTTGGGGGGGCGACACTGAAGCTTTCTTT	CASWGGDTEAFF
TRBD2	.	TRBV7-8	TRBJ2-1	TGTGCCAGCAGCCCAGTGGTAGCGGGGGGTTCTTACAATGAGCAGTTCTTC	CASSPVVAGGSYNEQFF
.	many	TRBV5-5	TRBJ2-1	TGTGCCAGCAGCTTGGAGGAGGGTCGGAATGAGCAGTTCTTC	CASSLEEGRNEQFF
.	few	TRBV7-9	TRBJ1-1	TGTGCCAGCACCCTATCGGGGATGGGTGAAGCTTTCTTT	CASTLSGMGEAFF
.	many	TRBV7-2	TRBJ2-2	TGTGCCAGCAGCTTAGGCAGGGTGAACACCGGGGAGCTGTTTTTT	CASSLGRVNTGELFF
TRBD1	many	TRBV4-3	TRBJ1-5	TGCGCCAGCAGCCAAGGTAGACAGGGGGTAGGACAGCCCCAGCATTTT	CASSQGRQGVGQPQHF
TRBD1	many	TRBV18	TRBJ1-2	TGTGCCAGCTCACCAACGGGACAGGAAATCTATGGCTACACCTTC	CASSPTGQEIYGYTF
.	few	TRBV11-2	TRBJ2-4	TGTGCCAGCAGCTTAGGATGGGGGGCTGCCGGCATTCAGTACTTC	CASSLGWGAAGIQYF
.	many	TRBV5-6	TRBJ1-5	TGTGCCAGCAGCTTGGCGGGGCGCCTCAATCAGCCCCAGCATTTT	CASSLAGRLNQPQHF
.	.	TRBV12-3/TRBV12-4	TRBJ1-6	TGTGCCAGCAGTAGTCAGGGATTTAATTCACCCCTCCACTTT	CASSSQGFNSPLHF
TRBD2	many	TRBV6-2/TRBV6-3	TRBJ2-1	TGTGCCAGCAGTGAGCGGAGGACTAGCGGGGGCAATGAGCAGTTCTTC	CASSERRTSGGNEQFF
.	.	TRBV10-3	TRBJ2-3	TGTGCCATCAGTGGGTCCCAGTGGGATACGCAGTATTTT	CAISGSQWDTQYF
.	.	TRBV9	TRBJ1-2	TGTGCCAGCAGCGTGGGCAGGGAGGCCCCTAAGGGTGGCTACACCTTC	CASSVGREAPKGGYTF
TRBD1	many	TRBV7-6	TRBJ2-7	TGTGCCAGCAGCTCAGGGACAGCACCCTACGAGCAGTACTTC	CASSSGTAPYEQYF
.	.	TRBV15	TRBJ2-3	TGTGCCACGGGGGGTGGTGGTAACACAGATACGCAGTATTTT	CATGGGGNTDTQYF
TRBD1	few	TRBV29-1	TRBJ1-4	TGCAGCGTCCAAGGGGACAGCAAGAATGAAAAACTGTTTTTT	CSVQGDSKNEKLFF
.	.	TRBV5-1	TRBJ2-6	TGCGCCAGCAGCTTCGACTCTGGGGCCAACGTCCTGACTTTC	CASSFDSGANVLTF
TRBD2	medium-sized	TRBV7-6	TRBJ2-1	TGTGCCAGCAGCTTAGGACTAGCGGCCTACAATGAGCAGTTCTTC	CASSLGLAAYNEQFF
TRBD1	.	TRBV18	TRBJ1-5	TGTGCCAGCTCACCACCGGGGCAGGGGGCCGGCGGTCAGCCCCAGCATTTT	CASSPPGQGAGGQPQHF
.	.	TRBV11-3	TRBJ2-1	TGTGCCAGCAGCTTAGATACTAGCTTTCATGAGCAGTTCTTC	CASSLDTSFHEQFF
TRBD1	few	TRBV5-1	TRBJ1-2	TGCGCCAGCAGCTTGGACGAAACAGGGGGCGCCTTAGGCTACACCTTC	CASSLDETGGALGYTF
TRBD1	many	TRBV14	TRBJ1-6	TGTGCCAGCAGCCAATGGACAGGGCAAAATTCACCCCTCCACTTT	CASSQWTGQNSPLHF